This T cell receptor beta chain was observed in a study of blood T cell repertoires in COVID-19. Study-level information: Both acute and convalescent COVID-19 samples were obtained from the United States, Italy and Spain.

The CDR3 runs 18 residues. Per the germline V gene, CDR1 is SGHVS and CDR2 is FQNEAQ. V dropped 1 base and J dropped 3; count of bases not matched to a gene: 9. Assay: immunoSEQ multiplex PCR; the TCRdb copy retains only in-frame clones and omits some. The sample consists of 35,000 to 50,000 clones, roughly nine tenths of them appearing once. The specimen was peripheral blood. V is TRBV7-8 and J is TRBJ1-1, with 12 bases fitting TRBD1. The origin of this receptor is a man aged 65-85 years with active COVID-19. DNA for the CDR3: TGTGCCAGCAGCTTAGGAGTGGGACAGGGGGCGCTGGACACTGAAGCTTTCTTT. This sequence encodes CASSLGVGQGALDTEAFF.